This is a list of T cell receptor beta chains from one sample in a study of graft-versus-host responses after intestinal transplantation. Sequencing was performed with immunoSEQ multiplex PCR; in TCRdb, only in-frame clones are kept and a portion is missing. The table shows 20,000 to 30,000 clones, with 90% to 95% occurring only once. The sequenced sample was PBMCs, obtained about 41 days after intestinal transplant. These receptor sequences come from a human patient who received an intestinal transplant, so some T cells may come from the graft donor. Each CDR3 is given with its conserved first and last residue. A D gene is named only where the DNA matches it firmly. Size tells how often a clone was seen (once, few, many) or the class of an expanded clone, and some rows leave it out.

TRBJ2-7	TRBV7-8	12	-	-	TGTGCCAGCAGCTTAGTACACGACGAGCAGTACTTC	CASSLVHDEQYF
TRBJ2-5	TRBV7-9	14	-	-	TGTGCCAGCAGCTTAGGAGGGGTCGGAGAGACCCAGTACTTC	CASSLGGVGETQYF
TRBJ2-7	TRBV28	13	-	TRBD2	TGTGCCAGCAGTTCGGGACTATACTACGAGCAGTACTTC	CASSSGLYYEQYF
TRBJ2-3	TRBV5-1	17	-	-	TGCGCCAGCAGCTTTTACGGCCGTACCCTAGATACAGATACGCAGTATTTT	CASSFYGRTLDTDTQYF
TRBJ2-3	TRBV9	16	once	TRBD2	TGTGCCAGCAGCGGAAAACTAGCGGGGCGCATGAATACGCAGTATTTT	CASSGKLAGRMNTQYF
TRBJ2-1	TRBV30	12	few	-	TGTGCCTGGAGTGTTCCCGGAGGGGAGCAGTTCTTC	CAWSVPGGEQFF
TRBJ2-1	TRBV15	15	-	TRBD1	TGTGCCACCAGCGGACAGGGGGGGCCCTACAATGAGCAGTTCTTC	CATSGQGGPYNEQFF
TRBJ1-2	TRBV29-1	12	-	TRBD1	TGCAGCGTGGACAGGGTCGGCTATGGCTACACCTTC	CSVDRVGYGYTF
TRBJ1-1	TRBV19	14	-	-	TGTGCCAGTAGTATAGGGACAATGAACACTGAAGCTTTCTTT	CASSIGTMNTEAFF
TRBJ1-2	TRBV5-4	14	-	-	TGTGCCAGCAGCTTAGGTGGCGGCTTCTATGGCTACACCTTC	CASSLGGGFYGYTF
TRBJ2-7	TRBV2	12	medium-sized	-	TGTGCCAGCAGCGCCACATTCTACGAGCAGTACTTC	CASSATFYEQYF
TRBJ2-4	TRBV2	13	-	-	TGTGCCAGCAGGGAGGGGGCCAAAAACATTCAGTACTTC	CASREGAKNIQYF
TRBJ2-7	TRBV29-1	13	-	-	TGCAGCGTTGTGCGGGGCAGATCCTACGAGCAGTACTTC	CSVVRGRSYEQYF
TRBJ1-4	TRBV30	12	once	-	TGTGCCTGGAGTGCCCTATCTGGAAAACTGTTTTTT	CAWSALSGKLFF
TRBJ2-5	TRBV5-6	14	-	-	TGTGCCAGCAGCTTCAGGGGGGCAGGGGAGACCCAGTACTTC	CASSFRGAGETQYF
TRBJ2-3	TRBV9	15	once	-	TGTGCCAGCAGCGTAGAGAAGCAGGCCGTGGATACGCAGTATTTT	CASSVEKQAVDTQYF
TRBJ1-3	TRBV14	13	-	-	TGTGCCAGCAGCCGTGACCCTGGAAACACCATATATTTT	CASSRDPGNTIYF
TRBJ2-1	TRBV9	13	-	-	TGTGCCAGCAGCGCAGGACAGTTCTATGAGCAGTTCTTC	CASSAGQFYEQFF
TRBJ1-4	TRBV10-3	15	few	TRBD1	TGTGCCATCAGTGAGTCCGGGACAGGGGGTGAAAAACTGTTTTTT	CAISESGTGGEKLFF
TRBJ1-1	TRBV13	13	once	-	TGTGCCAGCAGCTTAGGGACCGTAACTGAAGCTTTCTTT	CASSLGTVTEAFF
TRBJ1-1	TRBV4-1	14	-	-	TGCGCCAGCAGCCAAGAGGAGGCGTCGATTGAAGCTTTCTTT	CASSQEEASIEAFF
TRBJ2-1	TRBV19	14	-	-	TGTGCCAGTAGTAAAAGCGGAGCCTACAATGAGCAGTTCTTC	CASSKSGAYNEQFF
TRBJ2-1	TRBV10-3	16	-	-	TGTGCCATCACTCCGAAGATGGAGCGGCCCTACAATGAGCAGTTCTTC	CAITPKMERPYNEQFF
TRBJ2-1	TRBV6-1	15	-	-	TGTGCCAGCAGTCCTCCTATCAGGTCCTACAATGAGCAGTTCTTC	CASSPPIRSYNEQFF
TRBJ1-5	TRBV19	16	-	-	TGTGCCAGTAGTATAGGGGGCATGCACCGCAATCAGCCCCAGCATTTT	CASSIGGMHRNQPQHF
TRBJ2-1	TRBV15	16	-	-	TGTGCCACCAGCGGCTGGAGGCCTAGCTCCTACAATGAGCAGTTCTTC	CATSGWRPSSYNEQFF
TRBJ2-7	TRBV5-1	16	-	TRBD2	TGCGCCAGCAGCTTTAAGGCTAGCGGGAGGTTCTACGAGCAGTACTTC	CASSFKASGRFYEQYF
TRBJ1-5	TRBV4-2	14	once	-	TGTGCCAGCAGCCAAGAGGATAGCAATCAGCCCCAGCATTTT	CASSQEDSNQPQHF
TRBJ2-7	TRBV6-5	14	-	-	TGTGCCAGCAGTTACCGGGGGGCGCGGAACGAGCAGTACTTC	CASSYRGARNEQYF
TRBJ1-1	TRBV27	15	-	TRBD1	TGTGCCAGCAGTACTCAAACGACAGGGAAGACTGAAGCTTTCTTT	CASSTQTTGKTEAFF
TRBJ1-2	TRBV15	16	-	-	TGTGCCACCAGCAGAGATATGGACAGTTACTACTATGGCTACACCTTC	CATSRDMDSYYYGYTF
TRBJ2-2	TRBV12-5	16	-	TRBD1	TGTGCTAGTGGTTTGGATGGGACAGGGTACACCGGGGAGCTGTTTTTT	CASGLDGTGYTGELFF
TRBJ2-7	TRBV30	13	once	TRBD1	TGTGCCTGGAGGGACAGGTCTGTATACGAGCAGTACTTC	CAWRDRSVYEQYF
TRBJ2-7	TRBV19	15	-	-	TGTGCGACCCGGGGCGGACCACAGGGTCCCTACGAGCAGTACTTC	CATRGGPQGPYEQYF
TRBJ1-2	TRBV6-1	13	-	-	TGTGCCAGCAGTCCGGGGGGGGGCTATGGCTACACCTTC	CASSPGGGYGYTF
TRBJ1-1	TRBV7-9	16	-	-	TGTGCCAGCAGCCCCCTTCTGAAGTGGATGAACACTGAAGCTTTCTTT	CASSPLLKWMNTEAFF
TRBJ1-5	TRBV7-8	14	once	-	TGTGCCAGCAGCTTTGAGGGTAGCAATCAGCCCCAGCATTTT	CASSFEGSNQPQHF
TRBJ2-7	TRBV19	13	-	-	TGTGCCACCCTTAGCGCGAGCTCCTACGAGCAGTACTTC	CATLSASSYEQYF
TRBJ1-2	TRBV5-6	16	-	TRBD1	TGTGCCAGCAGTTCATTCGGGACAGGGGGCCCCTATGGCTACACCTTC	CASSSFGTGGPYGYTF
TRBJ2-7	TRBV11-2	15	-	-	TGTGCCAGCAGCTTAGTAGGAACTAAGGTCCACGAGCAGTACTTC	CASSLVGTKVHEQYF
TRBJ2-7	TRBV19	13	-	TRBD1	TGTGCCAGTAGTATGGCAGGGGGTCTCGAGCAGTACTTC	CASSMAGGLEQYF
TRBJ2-3	TRBV25-1	12	-	-	TGTGCCAGCAAGACGGTGGGGGATACGCAGTATTTT	CASKTVGDTQYF
TRBJ2-1	TRBV4-1	17	-	TRBD1	TGCGCCAGCAGCCAAGATCTGACAGGGGTCCTATACAATGAGCAGTTCTTC	CASSQDLTGVLYNEQFF
TRBJ1-6	TRBV6-4	14	few	-	TGTGCCAGCAGTGACGGGGGGTTAGGTTCACCCCTCCACTTT	CASSDGGLGSPLHF
TRBJ2-7	TRBV10-3	14	-	TRBD1	TGTGCCATCAGTTTCCAGGGGGCGCAGGGCGAGCAGTACTTC	CAISFQGAQGEQYF
TRBJ2-1	TRBV4-3	15	-	TRBD2	TGCGCCAGCAGCCCATTCCTAGCGGGAGGGCCCTCTGGGTTCTTC	CASSPFLAGGPSGFF
TRBJ2-7	TRBV27	15	-	TRBD1	TGTGCCAGCCGAGGGGAGACAGGGATTCTGAACGAGCAGTACTTT	CASRGETGILNEQYF
TRBJ1-4	TRBV28	20	-	-	TGTGCCAGCAGTCCCGGCCCCCTTCCCCAGGAGCTCTTAAAGAATGAAAAACTGTTTTTT	CASSPGPLPQELLKNEKLFF
TRBJ1-1	TRBV5-1	13	-	-	TGCGCCAGCAGCCCACGGGACGCTACTGAAGCTTTCTTT	CASSPRDATEAFF
TRBJ2-7	TRBV28	12	-	-	TGTGCCAGCAGTCTACAGGGTAGCGAGCAGTACTTC	CASSLQGSEQYF
TRBJ1-2	TRBV6-1	11	-	-	TGTGCCAGCAGTGGGAGTTATGGCTACACCTTC	CASSGSYGYTF
TRBJ2-2	TRBV7-8	19	-	TRBD2	TGTGCCAGCAGATTAGCGGGGGATTGGGCCAACGCGAACACCGGGGAGCTGTTTTTT	CASRLAGDWANANTGELFF
TRBJ2-7	TRBV9	14	-	TRBD1	TGTGCCAGCAGCCCCGGACAGGGACCCTACGAGCAGTACTTC	CASSPGQGPYEQYF
TRBJ2-1	TRBV20-1	11	-	TRBD1	TGCAGTGCAAGGGGGCTTGGCGAGCAGTTCTTC	CSARGLGEQFF
TRBJ2-1	TRBV4-3	15	once	-	TGCGCCAGCAGCCCGAATCCCGGAGCCTACAATGAGCAGTTCTTC	CASSPNPGAYNEQFF
TRBJ1-5	TRBV4-2	14	-	-	TGTGCCAGCAGCCAAGGGCAATCTTACCAGCCCCAGCATTTT	CASSQGQSYQPQHF
TRBJ2-5	TRBV5-6	14	-	-	TGTGCCAGCAGCTTCATTCCCACCCAAGAGACCCAGTACTTC	CASSFIPTQETQYF